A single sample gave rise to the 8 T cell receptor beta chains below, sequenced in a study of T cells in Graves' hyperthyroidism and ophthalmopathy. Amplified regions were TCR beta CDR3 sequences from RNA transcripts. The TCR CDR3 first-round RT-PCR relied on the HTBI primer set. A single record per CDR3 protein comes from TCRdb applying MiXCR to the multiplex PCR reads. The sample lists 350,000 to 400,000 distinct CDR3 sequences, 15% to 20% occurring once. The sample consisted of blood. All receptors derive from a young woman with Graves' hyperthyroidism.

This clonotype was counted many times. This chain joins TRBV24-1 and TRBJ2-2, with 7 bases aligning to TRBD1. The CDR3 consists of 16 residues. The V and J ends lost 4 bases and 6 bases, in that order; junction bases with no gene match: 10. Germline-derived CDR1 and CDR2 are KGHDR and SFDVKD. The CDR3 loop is CATSDPMTGRAGELFF. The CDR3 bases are TGTGCCACCAGTGACCCGATGACAGGGCGGGCCGGGGAGCTGTTTTTT.

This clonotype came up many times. CDR3 sequence: CASSSSQRGNQETQYF. As DNA, the CDR3 is TGTGCCAGCAGCAGCTCTCAGCGGGGGAATCAAGAGACCCAGTACTTC. The gene calls are TRBV5-4 and TRBJ2-5, with 8 bases that match TRBD2. Germline V gives CDR1 SGHNT, CDR2 YYREEE (reference sequence). Trimming at V came to 4 bases and at J to 2 bases, leaving 10 bases not matched to a gene. CDR3 length equals 16 residues.

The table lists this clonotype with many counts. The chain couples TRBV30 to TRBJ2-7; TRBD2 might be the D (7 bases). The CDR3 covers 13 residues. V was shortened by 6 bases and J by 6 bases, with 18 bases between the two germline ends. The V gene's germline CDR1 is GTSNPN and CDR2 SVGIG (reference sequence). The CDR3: CACRGLRGGEQYF. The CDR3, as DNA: TGTGCCTGCCGGGGGCTCCGCGGGGGCGAGCAGTACTTC.

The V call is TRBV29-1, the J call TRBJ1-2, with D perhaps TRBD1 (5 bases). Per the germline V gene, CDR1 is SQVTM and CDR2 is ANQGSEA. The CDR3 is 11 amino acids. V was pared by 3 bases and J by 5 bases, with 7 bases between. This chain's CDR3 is CSVDWGYGYTF. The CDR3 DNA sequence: TGCAGCGTTGATTGGGGGTATGGCTACACCTTC.

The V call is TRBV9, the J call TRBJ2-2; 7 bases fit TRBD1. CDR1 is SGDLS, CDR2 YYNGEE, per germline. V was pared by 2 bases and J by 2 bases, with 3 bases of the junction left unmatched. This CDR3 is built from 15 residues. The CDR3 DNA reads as TGTGCCAGCAGCGTGGACAGGCCCAACACCGGGGAGCTGTTTTTT. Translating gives CASSVDRPNTGELFF.

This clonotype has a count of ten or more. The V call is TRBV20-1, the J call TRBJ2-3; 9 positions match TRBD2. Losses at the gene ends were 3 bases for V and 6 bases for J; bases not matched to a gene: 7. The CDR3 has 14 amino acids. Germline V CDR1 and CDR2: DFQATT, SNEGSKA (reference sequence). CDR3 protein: CSASDIGLADTQYF. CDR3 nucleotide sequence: TGCAGTGCTAGCGATATTGGACTAGCGGATACGCAGTATTTT.

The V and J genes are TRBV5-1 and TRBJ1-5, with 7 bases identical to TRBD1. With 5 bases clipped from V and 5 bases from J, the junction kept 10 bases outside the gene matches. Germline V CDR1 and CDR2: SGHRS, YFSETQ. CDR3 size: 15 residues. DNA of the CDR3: TGCGCCAGCAGGCCGACAGGGTCGGAGGATCAGCCCCAGCATTTT. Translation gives CASRPTGSEDQPQHF.

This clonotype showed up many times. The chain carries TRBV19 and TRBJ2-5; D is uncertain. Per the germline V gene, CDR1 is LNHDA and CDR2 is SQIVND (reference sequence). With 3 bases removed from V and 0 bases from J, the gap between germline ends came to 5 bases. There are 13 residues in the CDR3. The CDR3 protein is CASSMSNQETQYF. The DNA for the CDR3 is TGTGCCAGTAGTATGTCGAACCAAGAGACCCAGTACTTC.